These T cell receptor beta chains were read from a single sample in a study of metastatic and nonmetastatic thyroid tumors. MiXCR re-clonotyped the PCR reads for TCRdb. The sample has roughly 36,000 clones; about a tenth are singletons. Sequencing was carried out using blood. The receptors here all came from a female donor with papillary thyroid cancer or a benign thyroid nodule (not recorded which). Some clones in this sample may be carry-over from other donors' samples. CDR3s include the opening cysteine and the closing phenylalanine or tryptophan. A D gene is named only where the DNA matches it firmly. Part of the rows lack a size; the others show once, few, many or a class for expanded clones.

j_call: TRBJ1-5
d_call: -
v_call: TRBV2
clone_size: many
cdr3_aa: CASSQGISFNQPQHF
cdr3_nt: TGTGCCAGCAGTCAGGGGATTAGCTTCAATCAGCCCCAGCATTTT

j_call: TRBJ2-5
d_call: TRBD1
v_call: TRBV7-8
clone_size: many
cdr3_aa: CASSQQGVQETQYF
cdr3_nt: TGTGCCAGCAGCCAACAGGGGGTGCAAGAGACCCAGTACTTC

j_call: TRBJ2-7
d_call: -
v_call: TRBV6-1
clone_size: few
cdr3_aa: CASSPALGMGGEQYF
cdr3_nt: TGTGCCAGCAGCCCGGCCCTGGGGATGGGGGGCGAGCAGTACTTC

j_call: TRBJ2-7
d_call: -
v_call: TRBV28
clone_size: medium-sized
cdr3_aa: CASSPPAYEQYF
cdr3_nt: TGTGCCAGCAGCCCCCCAGCCTACGAGCAGTACTTC

j_call: TRBJ2-5
d_call: TRBD1
v_call: TRBV5-1
clone_size: many
cdr3_aa: CASNEDRALGVETQYF
cdr3_nt: TGCGCCAGCAACGAGGACAGGGCATTGGGTGTGGAGACCCAGTACTTC

j_call: TRBJ1-6
d_call: TRBD1
v_call: TRBV10-3
clone_size: -
cdr3_aa: CAISGDRESSPLHF
cdr3_nt: TGTGCCATCAGTGGGGACAGGGAGAGCTCACCCCTCCACTTT

j_call: TRBJ1-1
d_call: -
v_call: TRBV6-1
clone_size: many
cdr3_aa: CASSEGGVIRTDTEAFF
cdr3_nt: TGTGCCAGCAGTGAAGGGGGGGTTATAAGGACGGATACTGAAGCTTTCTTT

j_call: TRBJ1-5
d_call: -
v_call: TRBV6-2/TRBV6-3
clone_size: many
cdr3_aa: CASSYLGRRGNNQPQHF
cdr3_nt: TGTGCCAGCAGTTATCTTGGACGGAGGGGGAACAATCAGCCCCAGCATTTT

j_call: TRBJ2-1
d_call: TRBD2
v_call: TRBV7-6
clone_size: many
cdr3_aa: CASSLGGSGGNEQFF
cdr3_nt: TGTGCCAGCAGCTTAGGTGGTTCGGGGGGCAATGAGCAGTTCTTC

j_call: TRBJ2-1
d_call: -
v_call: TRBV19
clone_size: many
cdr3_aa: CASADSGGGNEQFF
cdr3_nt: TGTGCCAGTGCGGATAGCGGAGGGGGCAATGAGCAGTTCTTC

j_call: TRBJ1-5
d_call: -
v_call: TRBV3-1
clone_size: -
cdr3_aa: CSSSTDGGSQPQHF
cdr3_nt: TGTTCCAGCAGCACCGACGGAGGCAGCCAGCCCCAGCATTTT

j_call: TRBJ2-5
d_call: -
v_call: TRBV12-3/TRBV12-4
clone_size: many
cdr3_aa: CASSLNAGETQYF
cdr3_nt: TGTGCCAGCAGTTTGAACGCTGGGGAGACCCAGTACTTC

j_call: TRBJ2-5
d_call: TRBD1
v_call: TRBV24-1
clone_size: many
cdr3_aa: CATGPTGSQETQYF
cdr3_nt: TGTGCCACCGGCCCGACAGGGAGTCAAGAGACCCAGTACTTC

j_call: TRBJ1-1
d_call: TRBD1
v_call: TRBV7-9
clone_size: many
cdr3_aa: CASNKGGQLNTEAFF
cdr3_nt: TGTGCCAGCAATAAAGGGGGACAGCTAAACACTGAAGCTTTCTTT

j_call: TRBJ2-2
d_call: TRBD1
v_call: TRBV6-1
clone_size: -
cdr3_aa: CTSTLDRGLTNTGELFF
cdr3_nt: TGTACCAGCACTCTGGACAGGGGCCTTACTAACACCGGGGAGCTGTTTTTT